This T cell receptor (beta chain) was observed in a study of neurological immune-mediated disorders. Study-level results: No expanded-clone CDR3 amino acid sequence recurred across subjects, suggesting private TCR-beta repertoires. The greatest TCR clonal expansion appeared in HTLV-1-associated myelopathy and the smallest, falling below healthy controls, in multiple sclerosis.

Remarks on this clonotype: Antigen specificity is unknown.

The CDR3 covers 15 residues. Trimming took 3 bases from V and 8 from J, leaving 17 bases between them. The germline V gene encodes CDR1 GTSNPN and CDR2 SVGIG (reference sequence). Synthesis of cDNA was carried out by template-switch 5'RACE. The reaction used 10-nucleotide random UMIs. Using its own MiXCR run on the 5' RACE reads, TCRdb lists one record per CDR3 protein. The sample shows more than 35,000 distinct CDR3 sequences, 10% of them seen only once. The V gene is TRBV30, the J gene TRBJ1-6; D gene uncertain. The specimen was PBMCs. This receptor was identified in a woman aged 30 to 39 with HTLV-1-associated myelopathy (HAM/TSP). In DNA, the CDR3 is TGTGCCTGGAGATTGTCAGGTCTCAACCATTCACCCCTCCACTTT. Translation gives CAWRLSGLNHSPLHF.